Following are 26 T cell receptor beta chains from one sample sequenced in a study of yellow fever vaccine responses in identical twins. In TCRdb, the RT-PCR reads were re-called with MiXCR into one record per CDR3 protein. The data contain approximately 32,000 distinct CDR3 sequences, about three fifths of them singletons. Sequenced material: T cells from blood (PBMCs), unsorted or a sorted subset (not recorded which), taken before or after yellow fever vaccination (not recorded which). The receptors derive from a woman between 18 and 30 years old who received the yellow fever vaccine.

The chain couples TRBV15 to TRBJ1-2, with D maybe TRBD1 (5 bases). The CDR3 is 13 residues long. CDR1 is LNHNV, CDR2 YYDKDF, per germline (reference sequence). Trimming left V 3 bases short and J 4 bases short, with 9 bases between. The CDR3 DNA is TGTGCCACCAGCAGTCAGGGTGGCTATGGCTACACCTTC. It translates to CATSSQGGYGYTF. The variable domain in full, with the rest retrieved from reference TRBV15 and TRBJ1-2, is DAMVIQNPRYQVTQFGKPVTLSCSQTLNHNVMYWYQQKSSQAPKLLFHYYDKDFNNEADTPDNFQSRRPNTSFCFLDIRSPGLGDTAMYLCATSSQGGYGYTFGSGTRLTVV.

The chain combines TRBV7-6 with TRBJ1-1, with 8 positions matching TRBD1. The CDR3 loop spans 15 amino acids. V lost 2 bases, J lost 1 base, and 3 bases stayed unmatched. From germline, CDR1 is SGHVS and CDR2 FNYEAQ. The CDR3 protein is CASSLTGTGNTEAFF. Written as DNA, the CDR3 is TGTGCCAGCAGCTTAACCGGGACAGGGAACACTGAAGCTTTCTTT.

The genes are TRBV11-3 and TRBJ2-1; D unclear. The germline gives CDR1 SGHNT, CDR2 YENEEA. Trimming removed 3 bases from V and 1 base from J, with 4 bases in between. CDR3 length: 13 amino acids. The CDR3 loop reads CASSFASYNEQFF. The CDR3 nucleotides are TGTGCCAGCAGCTTCGCATCCTACAATGAGCAGTTCTTC.

For the CDR3, the DNA is TGCGCCAGCAGTCGAAACCTAGCGGGAAACAGCTCCTACAATGAGCAGTTCTTC. It specifies CASSRNLAGNSSYNEQFF. This rearrangement joins TRBV23-1 to TRBJ2-1; TRBD2 agrees at 9 bases. TRBV23-1 is an open reading frame, and its role is uncertain. The CDR3 is 18 amino acids. Germline trimming cut 4 bases from V and 0 bases from J; bases unmatched to any gene: 10.

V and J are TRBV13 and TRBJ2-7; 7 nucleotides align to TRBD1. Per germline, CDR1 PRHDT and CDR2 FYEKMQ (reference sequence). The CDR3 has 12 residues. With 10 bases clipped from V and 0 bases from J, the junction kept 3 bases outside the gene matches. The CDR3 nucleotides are TGTGCCATTGGGACAGTCTCCTACGAGCAGTACTTC. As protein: CAIGTVSYEQYF.

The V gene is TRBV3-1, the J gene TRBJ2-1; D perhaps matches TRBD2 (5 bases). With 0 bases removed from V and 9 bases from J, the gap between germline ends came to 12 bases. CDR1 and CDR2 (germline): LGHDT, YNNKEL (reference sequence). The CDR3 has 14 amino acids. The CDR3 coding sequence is TGTGCCAGCAGCCAAGATTTCTCGGGAAGTGAGCAGTTCTTC. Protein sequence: CASSQDFSGSEQFF.

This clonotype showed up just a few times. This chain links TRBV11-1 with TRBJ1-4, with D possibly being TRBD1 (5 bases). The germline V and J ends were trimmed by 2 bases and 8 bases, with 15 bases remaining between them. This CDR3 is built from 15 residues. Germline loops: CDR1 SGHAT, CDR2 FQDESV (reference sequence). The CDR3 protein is CASSLLGASGEKLFF. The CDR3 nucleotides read TGTGCCAGCAGCTTACTCGGGGCGAGTGGCGAAAAACTGTTTTTT.

The CDR3 DNA reads TGCAGCGGGGGACAGACCTCTAATGAGCAGTTCTTC. The encoded protein is CSGGQTSNEQFF. The gene calls are TRBV29-1 and TRBJ2-1, with 7 bases that match TRBD1. Germline CDR1 and CDR2: SQVTM and ANQGSEA. V lost 7 bases to trimming and J lost 7 bases; unmatched junction nucleotides: 7. The CDR3 consists of 12 residues.

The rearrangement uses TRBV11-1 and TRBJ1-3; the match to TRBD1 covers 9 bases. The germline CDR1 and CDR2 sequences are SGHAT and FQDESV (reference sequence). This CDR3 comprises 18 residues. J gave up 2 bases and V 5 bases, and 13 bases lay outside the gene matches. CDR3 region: CASSPTGTGFEPGNTIYF. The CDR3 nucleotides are TGTGCCAGCAGCCCTACCGGGACAGGGTTCGAACCTGGAAACACCATATATTTT.

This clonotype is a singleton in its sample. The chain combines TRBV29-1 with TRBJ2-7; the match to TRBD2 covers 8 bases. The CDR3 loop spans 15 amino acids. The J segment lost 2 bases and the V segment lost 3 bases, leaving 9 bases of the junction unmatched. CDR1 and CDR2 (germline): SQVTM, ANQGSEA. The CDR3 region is CSVEGLERGPYEQYF. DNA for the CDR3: TGCAGCGTTGAGGGGTTGGAGCGGGGGCCCTACGAGCAGTACTTC.

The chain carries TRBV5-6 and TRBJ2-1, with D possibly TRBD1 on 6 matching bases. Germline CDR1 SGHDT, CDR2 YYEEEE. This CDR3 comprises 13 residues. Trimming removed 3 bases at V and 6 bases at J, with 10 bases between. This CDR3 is CASSSTGLNEQFF. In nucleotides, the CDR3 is TGTGCCAGCAGCTCGACAGGACTCAATGAGCAGTTCTTC.

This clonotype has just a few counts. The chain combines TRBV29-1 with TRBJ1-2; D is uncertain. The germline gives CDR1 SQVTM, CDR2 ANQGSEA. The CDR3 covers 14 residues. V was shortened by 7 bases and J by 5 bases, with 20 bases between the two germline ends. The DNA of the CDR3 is TGCAGCGCAAGAAGTAGGGAGGGTTCATATGGCTACACCTTC. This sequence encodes CSARSREGSYGYTF.

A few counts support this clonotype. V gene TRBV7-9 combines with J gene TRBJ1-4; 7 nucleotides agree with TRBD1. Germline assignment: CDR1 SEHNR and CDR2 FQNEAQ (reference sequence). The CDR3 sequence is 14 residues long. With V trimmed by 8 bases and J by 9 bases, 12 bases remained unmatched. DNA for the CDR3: TGTGCCAGCGGAATCGACAGGGAGACGAAAAAACTGTTTTTT. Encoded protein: CASGIDRETKKLFF.

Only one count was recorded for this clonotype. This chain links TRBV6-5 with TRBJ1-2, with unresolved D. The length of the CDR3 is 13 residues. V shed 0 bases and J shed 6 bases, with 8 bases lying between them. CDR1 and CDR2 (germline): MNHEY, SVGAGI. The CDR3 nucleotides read TGTGCCAGCAGTTACTCGAACATGAATGGCTACACCTTC. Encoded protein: CASSYSNMNGYTF.

CDR3 in DNA: TGTGCCAGCAGGCCCTTGGGGACAGCTAATGAGCAGTTCTTC. Its translation: CASRPLGTANEQFF. The J gene is TRBJ2-1, the V gene TRBV12-3 or TRBV12-4; 7 bases align to TRBD1. The CDR3 consists of 14 residues. V shed 6 bases, J shed 7 bases, and the junction held 9 bases outside the gene matches.

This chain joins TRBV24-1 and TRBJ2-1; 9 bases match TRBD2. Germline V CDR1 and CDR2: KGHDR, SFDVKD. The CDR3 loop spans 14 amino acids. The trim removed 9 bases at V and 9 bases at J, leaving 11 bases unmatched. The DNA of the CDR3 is TGTGCCACCTCCCTTGCGGGAGGGCATAGTGAGCAGTTCTTC. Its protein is CATSLAGGHSEQFF.

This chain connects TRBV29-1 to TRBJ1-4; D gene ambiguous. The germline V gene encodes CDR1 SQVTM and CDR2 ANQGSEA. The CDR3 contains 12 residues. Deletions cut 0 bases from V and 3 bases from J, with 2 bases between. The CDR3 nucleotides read TGCAGCGTTGAAGACTCTAATGAAAAACTGTTTTTT. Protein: CSVEDSNEKLFF. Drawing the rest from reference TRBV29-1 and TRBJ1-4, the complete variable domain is SAVISQKPSRDICQRGTSLTIQCQVDSQVTMMFWYRQQPGQSLTLIATANQGSEATYESGFVIDKFPISRPNLTFSTLTVSNMSPEDSSIYLCSVEDSNEKLFFGSGTQLSVL.

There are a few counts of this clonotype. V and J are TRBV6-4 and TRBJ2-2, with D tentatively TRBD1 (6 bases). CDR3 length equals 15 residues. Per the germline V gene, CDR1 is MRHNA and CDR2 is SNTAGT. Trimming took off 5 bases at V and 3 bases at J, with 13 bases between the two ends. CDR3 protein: CASSRGTLDTGELFF. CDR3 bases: TGTGCCAGCAGTAGAGGGACACTTGACACCGGGGAGCTGTTTTTT.

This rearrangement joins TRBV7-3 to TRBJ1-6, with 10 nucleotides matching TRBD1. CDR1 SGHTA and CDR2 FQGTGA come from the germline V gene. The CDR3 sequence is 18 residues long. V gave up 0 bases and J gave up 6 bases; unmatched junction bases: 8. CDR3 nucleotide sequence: TGTGCCAGCAGCTTAACACCGACCGGGACAGGGGCTAATTCACCCCTCCACTTT. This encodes CASSLTPTGTGANSPLHF. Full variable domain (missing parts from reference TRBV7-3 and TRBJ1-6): GAGVSQTPSNKVTEKGKYVELRCDPISGHTALYWYRQSLGQGPEFLIYFQGTGAADDSGLPNDRFFAVRPEGSVSTLKIQRTERGDSAVYLCASSLTPTGTGANSPLHFGNGTRLTVT.

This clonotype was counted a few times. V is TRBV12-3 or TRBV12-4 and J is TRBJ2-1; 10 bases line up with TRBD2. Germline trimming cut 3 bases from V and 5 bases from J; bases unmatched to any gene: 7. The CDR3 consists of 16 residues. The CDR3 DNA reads TGTGCCAGCAGTTTCGGGACGGGACTAGCGCACAATGAGCAGTTCTTC. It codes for CASSFGTGLAHNEQFF.

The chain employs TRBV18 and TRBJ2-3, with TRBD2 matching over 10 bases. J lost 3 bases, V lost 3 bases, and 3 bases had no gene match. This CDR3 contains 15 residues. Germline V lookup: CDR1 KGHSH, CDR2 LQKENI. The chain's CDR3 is CASSPLAGETDTQYF. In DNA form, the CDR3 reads TGTGCCAGCTCACCTCTAGCGGGAGAGACAGATACGCAGTATTTT.

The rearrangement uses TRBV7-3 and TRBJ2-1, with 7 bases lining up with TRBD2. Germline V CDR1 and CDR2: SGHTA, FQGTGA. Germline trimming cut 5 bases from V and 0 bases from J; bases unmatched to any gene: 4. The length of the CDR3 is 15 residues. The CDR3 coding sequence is TGTGCCAGCAGCCCCAGGACTAGCTCCTACAATGAGCAGTTCTTC. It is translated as CASSPRTSSYNEQFF.

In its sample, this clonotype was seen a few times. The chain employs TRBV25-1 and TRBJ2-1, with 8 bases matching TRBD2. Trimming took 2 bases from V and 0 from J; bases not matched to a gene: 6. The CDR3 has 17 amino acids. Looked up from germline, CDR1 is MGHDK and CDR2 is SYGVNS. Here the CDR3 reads CASSEQFSGSSYNEQFF. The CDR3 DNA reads TGTGCCAGCAGTGAACAGTTCAGCGGGAGCTCCTACAATGAGCAGTTCTTC.

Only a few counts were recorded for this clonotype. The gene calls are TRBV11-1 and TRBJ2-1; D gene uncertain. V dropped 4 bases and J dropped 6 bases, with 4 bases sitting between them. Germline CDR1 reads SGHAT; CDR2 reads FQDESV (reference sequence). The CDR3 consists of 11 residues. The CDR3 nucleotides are TGTGCCAGCAGCTCTGCCAATGAGCAGTTCTTC. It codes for CASSSANEQFF. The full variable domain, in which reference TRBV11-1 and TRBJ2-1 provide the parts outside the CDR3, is EAEVAQSPRYKITEKSQAVAFWCDPISGHATLYWYRQILGQGPELLVQFQDESVVDDSQLPKDRFSAERLKGVDSTLKIQPAELGDSAMYLCASSSANEQFFGPGTRLTVL.

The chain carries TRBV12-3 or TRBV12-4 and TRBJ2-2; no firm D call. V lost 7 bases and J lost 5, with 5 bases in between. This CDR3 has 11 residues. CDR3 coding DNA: TGTGCCAGCAAAAGAACCGGGGAGCTGTTTTTT. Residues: CASKRTGELFF.

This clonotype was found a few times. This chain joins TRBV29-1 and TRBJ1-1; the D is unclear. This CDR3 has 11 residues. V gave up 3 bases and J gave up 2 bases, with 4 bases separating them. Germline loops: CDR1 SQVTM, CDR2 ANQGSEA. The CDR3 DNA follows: TGCAGCGTTGAGGGTAACACTGAAGCTTTCTTT. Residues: CSVEGNTEAFF.